The next 4 T cell receptor beta chains were all read from a single sample in a study of T-cell reconstitution after alpha-beta-depleted transplantation in children. For TCRbeta, the library was prepared with unique molecular identifiers. MiXCR, applied by TCRdb to the PCR reads, yields one record per CDR3 protein. In the table there are 600,000 to 700,000 distinct CDR3 sequences, 16% of which are singletons. This material consisted of PBMCs from the stem cell graft donor, taken from the stem cell graft. Receptors originate from a human donor who donated a stem cell graft to a child with acute myeloid leukemia.

The chain carries TRBV11-2 and TRBJ1-2, with D perhaps matching TRBD1 (5 bases). This CDR3 contains 16 residues. V was cut by 2 bases and J by 4 bases, with 17 bases left in between. CDR1 and CDR2 from the germline V gene are SGHAT and FQNNGV. The CDR3 loop is CASSLFLGGNFYGYTF. Here the CDR3 DNA reads TGTGCCAGCAGCTTATTTTTGGGGGGGAACTTCTATGGCTACACCTTC.

The chain recombines TRBV7-2 with TRBJ1-2; D is possibly TRBD1 (6 bases). The CDR3 contains 14 residues. Germline V gene sequence: CDR1 SGHTA, CDR2 FQGNSA. V dropped 2 bases and J dropped 8 bases, with 15 bases sitting between them. CDR3 DNA sequence: TGTGCCAGCAGCTTACGAGCTAACAGGGACGGCTACACCTTC. Translation gives CASSLRANRDGYTF.

This clonotype has at least ten counts. The chain carries TRBV12-3 or TRBV12-4 and TRBJ2-7, with D possibly being TRBD1 (8 bases). Trimming cost V 3 bases and J 2 bases, with 17 bases left between them. The CDR3 sequence is 16 residues long. CDR3 bases: TGTGCCAGCAGTTTCAGAGGGGGGGACAGGCCCTACGAGCAGTACTTC. The encoded protein is CASSFRGGDRPYEQYF.

J is TRBJ2-3 and V is TRBV6-5, with D possibly matching TRBD1 (8 bases). Trimming cost V 2 bases and J 3 bases, with 15 bases left between them. Germline assignment: CDR1 MNHEY and CDR2 SVGAGI. The CDR3 consists of 16 residues. CDR3 in DNA: TGTGCCAGCAGTTACGCCTACAGGGGGGGAACAGATACGCAGTATTTT. Its protein product is CASSYAYRGGTDTQYF.